What follows is one T cell receptor beta chain and its context. This sample is part of a study of T cell changes during pregnancy in multiple sclerosis. Produced via immunoSEQ multiplex PCR; TCRdb's table is partial and in-frame only. The data hold 50,000 or so clones, with more than 80% observed a single time. The CDR3 totals 13 residues. Per the germline V gene, CDR1 is MNHEY and CDR2 is SMNVEV (reference sequence). V was trimmed by 1 base and J by 2 bases, leaving 6 bases between them. The V call is TRBV27, the J call TRBJ2-7, with D uncertain. The receptor comes from a female donor with multiple sclerosis, enrolled in a pregnancy study. Sequences were derived from CD4+ T cells from peripheral blood mononuclear cells, sampled before pregnancy. The CDR3: CASSLFRAYEQYF. The DNA of the CDR3 is TGTGCCAGCAGTTTATTTCGCGCCTACGAGCAGTACTTC.